This entry lists 14 T cell receptor beta chains sequenced from one sample in a study of tumor and adjacent non-tumor tissue in lung cancer. RNA was extracted from bulk tissue without any cell sorting. This non-tumor lung sample came from over 3 cm beyond the tumor edge. A modified ARM-PCR protocol with three rounds of nested PCR amplified TCRbeta. Each CDR3 protein gets one entry after TCRdb re-called the multiplex PCR reads with MiXCR. Of tens of thousands of distinct CDR3 sequences in the sample, around 70% were seen once. The sample consisted of distant non-tumor lung tissue. The receptors were gathered from a woman aged 45-60 years with non-small cell lung cancer.

Concerning this clonotype itself: No conserved phenylalanine or tryptophan ends this CDR3, so it is likely a read error. This chain joins TRBV28 and TRBJ2-5; 8 nucleotides match TRBD2. J lost 7 bases, V lost 9 bases, and 16 bases had no gene match. This CDR3 is built from 15 residues. Looked up from germline, CDR1 is MDHEN and CDR2 is SYDVKM. In DNA, the CDR3 is TGTGCCAGTAAGCTAGCGGGTGACACCAAGAGGACCCAGTACCTC. This codes for CASKLAGDTKRTQYL.

A note on this clonotype: This clone may be a read error of a much larger clone one base away. This chain joins TRBV4-2 and TRBJ2-3; D may be TRBD2 (6 bases). In germline, CDR1 is LGHNA, CDR2 YNFKEQ. This CDR3 contains 15 residues. The CDR3 here is CVSSQATSGGDTQYF. The CDR3 nucleotides are TGTGTCAGCAGCCAAGCGACTAGTGGAGGAGATACGCAGTATTTT.

This clonotype came up many times. The chain combines TRBV20-1 with TRBJ2-7, with 7 bases that match TRBD1. V shed 3 bases, J shed 6 bases, and the junction held 14 bases outside the gene matches. The CDR3 spans 15 residues. The germline gives CDR1 DFQATT, CDR2 SNEGSKA (reference sequence). In nucleotides, the CDR3 is TGCAGTGCTAGTGCCGGGACAGCGAGTGTCACCGAGCAGTACTTC. It specifies CSASAGTASVTEQYF.

On this clonotype: Since a much larger clone is just one base distant, this may be a read error. The chain joins TRBV29-1 to TRBJ2-1, with D uncertain. The CDR3 length is 13 residues. Germline CDR1 reads SQVTM; CDR2 reads ANQGSEA. V lost 5 bases to trimming and J lost 2 bases, with 10 bases between them. The chain's CDR3 is CSVLGITYNEQFF. As DNA, the CDR3 is TGCAGCGTTTTAGGGATAACCTACAATGAGCAGTTCTTC.

The CDR3 bases are TGTGTCAACAGTTACCCCAGGGGGAAGGATGAAAAACTGTTTTTT. It translates to CVNSYPRGKDEKLFF. This chain uses TRBV6-6 with TRBJ1-4, with 7 positions matching TRBD1. The CDR3 has 15 amino acids. Germline CDR1 is MNHNY and CDR2 is SVGAGI (reference sequence).

A remark on this clonotype: The junction departs from germline at one end; a sequencing error may be responsible. The rearrangement links TRBV12-3 or TRBV12-4 to TRBJ1-4, with D uncertain. The CDR3 totals 16 residues. CDR3 in DNA: TGTACCAGCACCACACACGTTTTTGCGACTAGTGAAAAACTGTTTTTT. It codes for CTSTTHVFATSEKLFF.

As for this clonotype: One end of the junction is discordant with germline, which a read error may explain. The chain carries TRBV12-3 or TRBV12-4 and TRBJ2-7, with D maybe TRBD2 (5 bases). The CDR3 sequence is 14 residues long. CDR3 amino acids: CASSLGTLVSEQYF. The DNA of the CDR3 is TGTGCCAGCAGTTTAGGGACTCTGGTCTCCGAGCAATACTTC.

Comment on this clonotype: Mismatch with germline at one junction end may stem from a read error. The CDR3 DNA is TGTACCAGCAGCTTAGGGGACTGCGAGCACTACTTC. Protein: CTSSLGDCEHYF. V usage is TRBV11-3 and J usage is TRBJ2-7; TRBD2 might be the D (6 bases). This CDR3 has 12 residues. Germline values: CDR1 SGHNT, CDR2 YENEEA.

Note on this clonotype: The CDR3 end shows no conserved phenylalanine or tryptophan, and so a read error is likely. The chain carries TRBV19 and TRBJ1-4; D is perhaps TRBD1 (6 bases). There are 13 residues in the CDR3. Germline CDR1 reads LNHDA; CDR2 reads SQIVND (reference sequence). Trimming stripped 5 bases from V and 6 bases from J, with 10 bases between. This chain's CDR3 is CASSSQGYEKLFV. CDR3 sequence (DNA): TGTGCCAGTAGTTCACAGGGTTATGAAAAACTGTTTGTT.

As to this clonotype: The junction differs from germline at one of its ends, possibly a read error. The V gene is TRBV20-1, the J gene TRBJ2-3, with D perhaps TRBD1 (6 bases). Looked up from germline, CDR1 is DFQATT and CDR2 is SNEGSKA (reference sequence). The CDR3 has 15 amino acids. This CDR3 reads CSAPKGGEPSDTRYF. In DNA, the CDR3 is TGCAGTGCCCCAAAAGGGGGAGAGCCGTCAGATACGCGGTATTTT.

Comments on this clonotype: Compared with germline, one end of the junction differs, possibly owing to a read error. The rearrangement joins TRBV6-2 or TRBV6-3 to TRBJ1-1; D remains unclear. The CDR3 sequence is 14 residues long. CDR1 and CDR2 from the germline V gene are MNHEY and SVGEGT. This chain's CDR3 is CVSSCTGPEFEAFF. The CDR3 bases are TGTGTCAGCAGTTGCACGGGCCCGGAGTTTGAAGCTTTCTTT.

The V and J genes are TRBV11-2 and TRBJ2-7; either TRBD1 or TRBD2 may fit D (5 bases each). CDR1 and CDR2 (germline): SGHAT, FQNNGV. Trimming took 6 bases from V and 2 from J, leaving 17 bases between them. There are 15 residues in the CDR3. The CDR3, as DNA: TGTGCCAGCAGGGACAAGCGGCAGGACCCCTACGAGCAGTACTTC. Its protein product is CASRDKRQDPYEQYF. Drawing the rest from reference TRBV11-2 and TRBJ2-7, the complete variable domain is EAGVAQSPRYKIIEKRQSVAFWCNPISGHATLYWYQQILGQGPKLLIQFQNNGVVDDSQLPKDRFSAERLKGVDSTLKIQPAKLEDSAVYLCASRDKRQDPYEQYFGPGTRLTVT.

Concerning this clonotype: At one of its ends the junction is not consistent with the germline gene, which may arise from a read error. The chain uses TRBV11-2 and TRBJ2-7; D is unresolved. The CDR3 is made up of 13 amino acids. From germline, CDR1 is SGHAT and CDR2 FQNNGV. The CDR3 region is CASSLAAGYELFF. The CDR3 bases are TGTGCCAGCAGCTTAGCGGCTGGGTACGAGCTGTTCTTT. Full variable domain (remainder filled in from reference TRBV11-2 and TRBJ2-7): EAGVAQSPRYKIIEKRQSVAFWCNPISGHATLYWYQQILGQGPKLLIQFQNNGVVDDSQLPKDRFSAERLKGVDSTLKIQPAKLEDSAVYLCASSLAAGYELFFGPGTRLTVT.

There are a few counts of this clonotype. The chain combines TRBV28 with TRBJ1-1; perhaps TRBD1 as D (6 bases). The V gene's germline CDR1 is MDHEN and CDR2 SYDVKM. This CDR3 has 13 residues. The V and J ends lost 2 bases and 5 bases respectively, with 9 bases between them. The CDR3 protein is CASSLRGVTEAFF. The CDR3 bases are TGTGCCAGCAGTTTAAGGGGGGTTACTGAAGCTTTCTTT. Full variable domain (rest looked up from reference TRBV28 and TRBJ1-1): DVKVTQSSRYLVKRTGEKVFLECVQDMDHENMFWYRQDPGLGLRLIYFSYDVKMKEKGDIPEGYSVSREKKERFSLILESASTNQTSMYLCASSLRGVTEAFFGQGTRLTVV.